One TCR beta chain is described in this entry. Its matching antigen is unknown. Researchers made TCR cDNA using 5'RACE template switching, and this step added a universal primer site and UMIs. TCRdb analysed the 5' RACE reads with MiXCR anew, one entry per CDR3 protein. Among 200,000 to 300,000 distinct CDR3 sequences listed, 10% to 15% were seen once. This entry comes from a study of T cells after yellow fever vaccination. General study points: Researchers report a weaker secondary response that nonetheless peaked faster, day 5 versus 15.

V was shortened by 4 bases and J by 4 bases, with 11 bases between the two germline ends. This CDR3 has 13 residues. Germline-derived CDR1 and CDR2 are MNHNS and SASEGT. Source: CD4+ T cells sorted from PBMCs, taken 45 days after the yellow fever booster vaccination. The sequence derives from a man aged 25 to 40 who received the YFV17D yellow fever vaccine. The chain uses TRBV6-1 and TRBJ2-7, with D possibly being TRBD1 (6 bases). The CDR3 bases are TGTGCCAGCAGTGCTGGGGGCGGATACGAGCAGTACTTC. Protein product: CASSAGGGYEQYF.